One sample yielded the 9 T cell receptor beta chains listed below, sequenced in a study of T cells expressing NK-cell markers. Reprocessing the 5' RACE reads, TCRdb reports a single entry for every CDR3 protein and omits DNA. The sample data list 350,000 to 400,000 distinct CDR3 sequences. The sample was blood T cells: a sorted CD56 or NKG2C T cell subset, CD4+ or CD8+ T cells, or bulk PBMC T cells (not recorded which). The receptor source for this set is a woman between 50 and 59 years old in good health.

CDR3 loop: CASRNIRSPAGTQYF. The rearrangement links TRBV7-8 to TRBJ2-3; the D gene TCRdb calls, TRBD2, cannot be checked with no DNA. Germline CDR1 reads SGHVS; CDR2 reads FQNEAQ. The CDR3 runs 15 residues.

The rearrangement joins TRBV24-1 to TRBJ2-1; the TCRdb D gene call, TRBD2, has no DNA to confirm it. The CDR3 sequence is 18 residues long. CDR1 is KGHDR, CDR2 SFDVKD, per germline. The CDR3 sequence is CATSDSALALSSYNEQFF.

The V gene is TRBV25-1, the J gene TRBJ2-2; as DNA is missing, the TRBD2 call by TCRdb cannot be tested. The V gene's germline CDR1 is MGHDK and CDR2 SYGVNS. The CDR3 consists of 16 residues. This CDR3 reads CASSDHREMRTGELFF.

The CDR3 sequence is CASSSRDTLQTQYF. V is TRBV5-1 and J is TRBJ2-5; with no DNA, the TCRdb D assignment of TRBD2 cannot be verified. This CDR3 has 14 amino acids. From germline, CDR1 is SGHRS and CDR2 YFSETQ.

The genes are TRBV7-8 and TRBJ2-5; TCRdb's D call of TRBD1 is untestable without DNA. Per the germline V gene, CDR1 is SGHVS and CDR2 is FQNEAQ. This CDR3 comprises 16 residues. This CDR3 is CASSWSERGEQETQYF.

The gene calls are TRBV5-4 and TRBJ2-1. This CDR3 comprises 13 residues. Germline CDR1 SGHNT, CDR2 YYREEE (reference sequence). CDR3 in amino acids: CASTSASLNEQFF.

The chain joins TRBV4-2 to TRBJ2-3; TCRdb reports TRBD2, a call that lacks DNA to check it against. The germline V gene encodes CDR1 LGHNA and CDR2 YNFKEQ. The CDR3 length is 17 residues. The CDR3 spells CASSQDGTSTRTDTQYF.

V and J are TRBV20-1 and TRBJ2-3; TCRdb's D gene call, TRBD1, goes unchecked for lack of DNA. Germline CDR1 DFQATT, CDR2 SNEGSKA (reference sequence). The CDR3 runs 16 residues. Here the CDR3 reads CSARGGTARVSDTQYF.

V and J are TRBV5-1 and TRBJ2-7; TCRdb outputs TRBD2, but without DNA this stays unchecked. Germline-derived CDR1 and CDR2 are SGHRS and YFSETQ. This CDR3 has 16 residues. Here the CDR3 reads CASSLGLDYGAYEQYF. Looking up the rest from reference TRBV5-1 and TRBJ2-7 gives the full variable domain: KAGVTQTPRYLIKTRGQQVTLSCSPISGHRSVSWYQQTPGQGLQFLFEYFSETQRNKGNFPGRFSGRQFSNSRSEMNVSTLELGDSALYLCASSLGLDYGAYEQYFGPGTRLTVT.